This record looks at one T cell receptor (beta chain) sequence and its context. Generated by immunoSEQ multiplex PCR, the TCRdb table keeps only in-frame clones and is missing some. The data hold about 300,000 clones, with 85% observed a single time. Within 2 weeks before study entry, exposed participants met a COVID-19 case. CDR1 MNHNS and CDR2 SASEGT come from the germline V gene. This CDR3 region has 15 residues. The V end lost 2 bases, the J end lost 2 bases, and 10 bases lay between the germline ends. The source of the sample is a study of blood T cell repertoires in COVID-19. The chain uses TRBV6-1 and TRBJ1-5; the D gene is possibly TRBD1 (6 bases). Input material: PBMCs or T cells enriched from blood (not recorded which). The clonotype comes from a woman aged 25 to 45 who had been exposed to COVID-19. CDR3 protein: CASSELDSRNQPQHF. The CDR3 DNA sequence: TGTGCCAGCAGTGAACTGGACAGCCGCAATCAGCCCCAGCATTTT.